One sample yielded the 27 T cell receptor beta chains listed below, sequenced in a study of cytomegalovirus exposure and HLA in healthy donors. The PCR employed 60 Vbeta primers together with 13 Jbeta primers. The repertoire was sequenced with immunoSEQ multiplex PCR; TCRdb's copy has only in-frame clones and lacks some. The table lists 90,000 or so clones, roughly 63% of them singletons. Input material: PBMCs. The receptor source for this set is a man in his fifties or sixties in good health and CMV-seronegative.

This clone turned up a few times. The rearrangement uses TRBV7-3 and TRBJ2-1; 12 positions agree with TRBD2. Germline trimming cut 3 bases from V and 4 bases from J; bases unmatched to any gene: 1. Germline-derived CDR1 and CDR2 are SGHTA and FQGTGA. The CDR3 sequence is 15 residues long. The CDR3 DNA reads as TGTGCCAGCAGCTTTGGGACTAGCGGGTACAATGAGCAGTTCTTC. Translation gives CASSFGTSGYNEQFF.

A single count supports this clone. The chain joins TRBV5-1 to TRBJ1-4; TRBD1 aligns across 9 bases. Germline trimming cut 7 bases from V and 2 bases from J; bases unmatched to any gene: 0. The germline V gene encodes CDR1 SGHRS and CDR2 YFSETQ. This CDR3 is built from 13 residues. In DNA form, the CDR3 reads TGCGCCAGCGGGACAGGGACTAATGAAAAACTGTTTTTT. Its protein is CASGTGTNEKLFF.

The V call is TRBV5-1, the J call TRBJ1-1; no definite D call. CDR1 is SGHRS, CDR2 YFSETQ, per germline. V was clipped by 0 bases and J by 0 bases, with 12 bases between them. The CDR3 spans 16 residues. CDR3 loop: CASSLVPAPVNTEAFF. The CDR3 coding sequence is TGCGCCAGCAGCTTGGTTCCAGCGCCCGTGAACACTGAAGCTTTCTTT.

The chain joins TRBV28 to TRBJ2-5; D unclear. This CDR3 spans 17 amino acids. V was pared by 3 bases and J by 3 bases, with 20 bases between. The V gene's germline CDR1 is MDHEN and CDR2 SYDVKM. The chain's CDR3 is CASSFWAEKMAKETQYF. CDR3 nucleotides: TGTGCCAGCAGTTTTTGGGCCGAAAAAATGGCGAAAGAGACCCAGTACTTC.

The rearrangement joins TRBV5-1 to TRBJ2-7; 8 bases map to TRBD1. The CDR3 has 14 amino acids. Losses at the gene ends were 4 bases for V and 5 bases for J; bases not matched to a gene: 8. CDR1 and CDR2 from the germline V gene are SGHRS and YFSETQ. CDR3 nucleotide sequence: TGCGCCAGCAGCCGTCTGACAGGGGAAGACGAGCAGTACTTC. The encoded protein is CASSRLTGEDEQYF.

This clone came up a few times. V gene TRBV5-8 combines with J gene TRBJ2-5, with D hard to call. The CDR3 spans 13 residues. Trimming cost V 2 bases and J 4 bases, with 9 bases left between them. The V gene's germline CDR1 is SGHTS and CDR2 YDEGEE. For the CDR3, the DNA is TGTGCCAGCAGCTTCGCAGGTACAGAGACCCAGTACTTC. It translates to CASSFAGTETQYF.

In DNA form, the CDR3 reads TGTGCCAGCAGCTCAGCGGTATGGACAGGCCTAAATGAAAAACTGTTTTTT. It codes for CASSSAVWTGLNEKLFF. The chain has TRBV7-9 and TRBJ1-4, with 7 bases fitting TRBD1. The CDR3 length is 17 residues. Looked up from germline, CDR1 is SEHNR and CDR2 is FQNEAQ (reference sequence). The J segment lost 5 bases and the V segment lost 4 bases, leaving 13 bases of the junction unmatched.

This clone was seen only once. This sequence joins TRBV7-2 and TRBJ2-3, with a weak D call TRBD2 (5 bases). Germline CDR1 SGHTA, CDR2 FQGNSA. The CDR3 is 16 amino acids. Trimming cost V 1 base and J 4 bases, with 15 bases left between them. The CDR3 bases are TGTGCCAGCAGCTTAGAGGGCCTGACTACGGCAGATACGCAGTATTTT. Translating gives CASSLEGLTTADTQYF.

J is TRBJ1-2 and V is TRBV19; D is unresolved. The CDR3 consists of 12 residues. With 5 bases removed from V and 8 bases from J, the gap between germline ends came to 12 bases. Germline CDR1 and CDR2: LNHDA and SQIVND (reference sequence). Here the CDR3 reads CASSSRGGGYTF. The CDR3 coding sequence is TGTGCCAGTAGTTCCCGGGGTGGAGGCTACACCTTC.

In DNA form, the CDR3 reads TGTGCCAGCAGCTCCCAGACAGGACACAATGAGCAGTTCTTC. As protein: CASSSQTGHNEQFF. This chain connects TRBV13 to TRBJ2-1; D might be TRBD1 (6 bases). The germline V gene has CDR1 PRHDT and CDR2 FYEKMQ (reference sequence). This CDR3 is built from 14 residues. Trimming shortened V by 4 bases and J by 5 bases, and 12 bases separated the two germline ends.

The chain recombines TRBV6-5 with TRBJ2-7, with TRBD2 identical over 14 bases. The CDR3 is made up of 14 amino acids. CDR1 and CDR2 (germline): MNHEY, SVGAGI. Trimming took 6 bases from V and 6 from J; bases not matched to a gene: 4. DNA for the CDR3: TGTGCCAGCAGCCGCGGACTAGCGGGAGGCGAGCAGTACGTC. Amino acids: CASSRGLAGGEQYV.

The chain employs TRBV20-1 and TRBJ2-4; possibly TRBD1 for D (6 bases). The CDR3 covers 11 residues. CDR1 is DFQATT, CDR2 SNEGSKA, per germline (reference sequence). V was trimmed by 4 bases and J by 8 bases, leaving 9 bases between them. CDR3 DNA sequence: TGCAGTGCTACCCGACAGGACATTCAGTACTTC. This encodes CSATRQDIQYF.

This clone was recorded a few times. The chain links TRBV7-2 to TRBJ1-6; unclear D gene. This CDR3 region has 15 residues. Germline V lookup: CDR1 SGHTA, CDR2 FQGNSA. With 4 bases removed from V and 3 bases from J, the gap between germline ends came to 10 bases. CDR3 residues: CASSSSYSYNSPLHF. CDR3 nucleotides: TGTGCCAGCAGCTCGAGTTACAGCTATAATTCACCCCTCCACTTT.

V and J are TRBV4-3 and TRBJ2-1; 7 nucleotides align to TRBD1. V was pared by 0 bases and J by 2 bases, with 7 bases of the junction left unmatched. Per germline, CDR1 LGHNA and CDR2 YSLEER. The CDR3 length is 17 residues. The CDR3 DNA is TGCGCCAGCAGCCAAGATCGTTGGGACAGTGCCTACAATGAGCAGTTCTTC. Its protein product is CASSQDRWDSAYNEQFF.

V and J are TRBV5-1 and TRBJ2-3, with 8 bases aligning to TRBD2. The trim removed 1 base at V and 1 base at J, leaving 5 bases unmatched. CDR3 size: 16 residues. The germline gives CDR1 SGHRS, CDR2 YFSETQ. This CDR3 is CASSLSPAGGTDTQYF. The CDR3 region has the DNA TGCGCCAGCAGCTTGAGCCCAGCGGGGGGCACAGATACGCAGTATTTT.

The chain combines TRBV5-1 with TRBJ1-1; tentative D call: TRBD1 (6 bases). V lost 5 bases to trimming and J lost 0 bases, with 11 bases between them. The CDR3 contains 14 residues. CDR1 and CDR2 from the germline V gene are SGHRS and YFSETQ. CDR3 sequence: CASSTGLLNTEAFF. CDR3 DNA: TGCGCCAGCAGTACAGGGCTACTGAACACTGAAGCTTTCTTT.

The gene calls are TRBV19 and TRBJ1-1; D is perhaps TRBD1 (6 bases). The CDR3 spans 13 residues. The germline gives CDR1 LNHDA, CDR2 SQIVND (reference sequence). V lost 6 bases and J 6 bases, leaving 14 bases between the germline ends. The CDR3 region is CASSYDRWAEAFF. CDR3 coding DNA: TGTGCCAGTAGCTATGACAGGTGGGCTGAAGCTTTCTTT.

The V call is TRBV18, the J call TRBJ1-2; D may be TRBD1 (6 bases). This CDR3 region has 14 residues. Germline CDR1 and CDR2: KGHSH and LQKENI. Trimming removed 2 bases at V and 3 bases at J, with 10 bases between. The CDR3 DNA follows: TGTGCCAGCTCACCAAATTACAGGGACTATGGCTACACCTTC. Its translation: CASSPNYRDYGYTF.

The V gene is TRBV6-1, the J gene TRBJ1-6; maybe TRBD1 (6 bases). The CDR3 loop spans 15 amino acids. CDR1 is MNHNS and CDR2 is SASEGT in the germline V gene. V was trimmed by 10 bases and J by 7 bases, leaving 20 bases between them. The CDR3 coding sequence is TGTGCCACCCGAGTATTTGGACAGACCAATTCACCCCTCCACTTT. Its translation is CATRVFGQTNSPLHF.

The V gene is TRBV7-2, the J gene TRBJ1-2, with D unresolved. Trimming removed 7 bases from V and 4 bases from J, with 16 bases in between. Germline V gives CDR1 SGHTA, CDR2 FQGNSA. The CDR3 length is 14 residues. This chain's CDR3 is CASTKRETVYGYTF. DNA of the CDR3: TGTGCCAGCACCAAAAGGGAGACGGTCTATGGCTACACCTTC.

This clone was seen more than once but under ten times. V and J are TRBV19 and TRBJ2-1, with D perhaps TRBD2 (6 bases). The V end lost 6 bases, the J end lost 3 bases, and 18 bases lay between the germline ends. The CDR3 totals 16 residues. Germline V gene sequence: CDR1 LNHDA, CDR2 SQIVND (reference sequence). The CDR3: CASRKRSGVNYNEQFF. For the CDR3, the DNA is TGTGCCAGTAGGAAACGGTCGGGGGTGAACTACAATGAGCAGTTCTTC.

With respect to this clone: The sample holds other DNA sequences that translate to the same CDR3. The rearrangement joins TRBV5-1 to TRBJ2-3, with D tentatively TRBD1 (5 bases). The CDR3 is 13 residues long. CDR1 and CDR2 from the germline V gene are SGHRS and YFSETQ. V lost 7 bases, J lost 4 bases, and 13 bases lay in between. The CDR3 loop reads CASLEQGADTQYF. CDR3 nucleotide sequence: TGCGCCAGCCTAGAGCAGGGTGCAGATACGCAGTATTTT.

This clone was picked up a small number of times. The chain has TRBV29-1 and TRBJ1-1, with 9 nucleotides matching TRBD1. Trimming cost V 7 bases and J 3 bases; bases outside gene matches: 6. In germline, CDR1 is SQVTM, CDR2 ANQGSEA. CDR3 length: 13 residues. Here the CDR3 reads CSGIRQGDTEAFF. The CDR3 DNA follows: TGCAGCGGCATCCGACAGGGGGACACTGAAGCTTTCTTT.

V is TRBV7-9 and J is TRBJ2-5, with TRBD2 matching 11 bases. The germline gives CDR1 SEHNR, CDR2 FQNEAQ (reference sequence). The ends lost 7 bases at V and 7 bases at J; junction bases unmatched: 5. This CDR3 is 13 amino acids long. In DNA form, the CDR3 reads TGTGCCAGCATAGCGGGGGGGGAAGGGACCCAGTACTTC. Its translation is CASIAGGEGTQYF.

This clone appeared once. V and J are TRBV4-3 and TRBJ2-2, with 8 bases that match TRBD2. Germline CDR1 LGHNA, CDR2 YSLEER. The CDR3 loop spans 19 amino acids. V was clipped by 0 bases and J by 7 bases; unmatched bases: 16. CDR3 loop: CASSQDVPRSAGVVGELFF. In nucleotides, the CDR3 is TGCGCCAGCAGCCAAGATGTCCCCAGGTCAGCGGGGGTTGTCGGGGAGCTGTTTTTT.

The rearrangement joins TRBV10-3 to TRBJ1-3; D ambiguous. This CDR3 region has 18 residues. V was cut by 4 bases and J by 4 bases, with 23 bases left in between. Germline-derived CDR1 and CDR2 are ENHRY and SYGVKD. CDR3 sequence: CAISGGPRWESRGNTIYF. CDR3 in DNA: TGTGCCATCAGTGGAGGACCCCGCTGGGAGTCTAGAGGAAACACCATATATTTT.

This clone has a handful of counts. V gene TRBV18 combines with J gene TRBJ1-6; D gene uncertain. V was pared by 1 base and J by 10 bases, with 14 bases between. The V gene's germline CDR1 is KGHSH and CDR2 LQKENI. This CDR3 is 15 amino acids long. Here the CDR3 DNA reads TGTGCCAGCTCACCACAACAACCTAGGAGATCACCCCTCCACTTT. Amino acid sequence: CASSPQQPRRSPLHF.